This T cell receptor (beta chain) stems from a study of radiation and T cells in renal cell carcinoma (dated by TCRdb to about 2020). For the wider study: Samples were obtained from a clinical trial, in which 15 Gy stereotactic body radiation therapy was delivered to primary renal cell carcinomas and nephrectomy was performed 4 weeks later. TCR beta sequencing covered around 50 samples in total, comprising some 25 tumors and roughly 27 peripheral blood samples. Across all 53 samples, over 4,000,000 unique CDR3 nucleotide sequences encoding around 2.8 million unique CDR3 amino acid sequences were identified.

TCR beta libraries were generated from genomic DNA with the immunoSEQ kit, following the manufacturer's recommendations. To prepare the libraries, a first multiplex PCR with proprietary primers was run, followed by a second PCR that added unique barcodes, and a bead cleanup was done after each round. A positive control reaction and a negative control reaction, both provided in the kit, were run with every batch of samples. The final libraries were assessed on an Agilent 4200 TapeStation D1000 ScreenTape, pooled by volume, and quantified by qPCR. Sequencing was performed on an Illumina NextSeq500 using a MidOutput 150-cycle cartridge, with 156 Read1 cycles, 15 Index1 cycles, and the kit custom primers. The pooled library was loaded at around 1.1 pM with a 20% PhiX control spike-in. Turning to the authors' computational methods: Vendor-processed data were analyzed in R, and a clonotype was defined as all T cells sharing the same CDR3 nucleotide sequence. For clone abundance analyses, frequencies were normalized to the 10,000 most abundant clones in each sample. Before analysis, public T cell clones were removed, and these numbered fewer than five per sample on average. An abundance difference of at least 32-fold between compartments was the criterion for calling clonotypes tumor-enriched or baseline blood-enriched. A beta-binomial differential abundance model was used to identify clonotypes that were expanded or contracted between blood time points. Tumor-blood repertoire similarity was measured with the Baroni-Urbani and Buser coefficient, and group comparisons used two-tailed Wilcoxon tests in R. In its TCRdb copy, this immuneACCESS table keeps in-frame sequences only and misses some clones. Where compared with another copy, unresolved V genes explain less than half of these, and the others have no known cause. Clone size and the V and J calls come from that table; the DNA yielded D and trimming. Recorded for this sample are 150,000 or so clones; roughly 83% of them occurred a single time. Under 30% of the sample belongs to the ten largest clones.

Its CDR3 holds 13 amino acids, cysteine through phenylalanine. The sequence is cut down to CDR3 DNA, 39 bases in frame from base 1. V is pared back by 8 bases and J by 2 bases, with 7 bases lying between the germline termini. Reading the germline V gene gives CDR1 MNHEY and CDR2 SVGAGI. The time point label of this sample denotes: baseline pretreatment blood. This specimen's treatment or condition label, per the study, means: 15 Gy SBRT to primary tumor, nephrectomy 4 weeks later. To follow tumor-enriched clonotypes, serial peripheral blood was collected from radiation-treated patients at baseline and at 2 weeks and 4 weeks after SBRT. All patients had renal cell carcinoma with clear cell pathology. Genomic DNA for TCR sequencing was prepared using the QIAamp DNA Blood Mini Kit (Qiagen). The analyses included only samples that passed all quality control checks. General study outcomes and caveats: In blood, the top tumor clonotypes increased between baseline and 2 weeks post-radiation and then shrank by 4 weeks, which suggests that tumor-resident clones expanded only transiently. Dynamics of the blood repertoire were not tracked past 4 weeks after treatment. No pretreatment tumor biopsies were available, so the baseline intratumoral presence of clonotypes could not be determined. With a single-armed trial design, the study had no way to address how radiation dose or scheduling affects the TCR repertoire.

Concerning this clone itself: Its recognized antigen is unknown. It has no much larger one-base neighbor in the sample; base qualities were not kept.

Recombination joined TRBV6-5 with TRBJ2-6, with no reliable assignment of the D segment. This TCR was recovered from a woman aged 45-60 years with renal cell carcinoma. Sequences were derived from blood, sampled from a patient whose treatment included radiotherapy and nephrectomy. The nucleotide sequence reads TGTGCCAGCGCCATCCCTGGGGCCAACGTCCTGACTTTC. Translated, it reads CASAIPGANVLTF.